Listed below are T cell receptor beta chains from one sample, sequenced in a study of siplizumab effects on memory and regulatory T cells. Sequencing used immunoSEQ multiplex PCR; TCRdb keeps in-frame clones, though not all of them. Of around 110,000 clones in the sample, approximately 94% are singletons; the top ten hold 1.5% to 2%. Sample: non-Treg CD4+ T cells sorted from blood. Receptors were obtained from a human donor in good health. The CDR3 runs from the conserved cysteine through the conserved F or W. The D gene is left open where the match is weak. For some rows the clone size is stated as once, few or many, or as a class when expanded; others skip it.

d_call j_call clone_size v_call cdr3_aa cdr3_nt
. TRBJ2-5 once TRBV5-1 CASSFSSEETQYF TGCGCCAGCAGCTTCTCTAGCGAGGAGACCCAGTACTTC
TRBD1 TRBJ2-2 . TRBV5-4 CASSLGQGHTGELFF TGTGCCAGCAGCTTGGGACAGGGCCACACCGGGGAGCTGTTTTTT
. TRBJ2-1 . TRBV5-1 CASSSPGYNEQFF TGCGCCAGCAGCTCGCCGGGGTACAATGAGCAGTTCTTC
. TRBJ1-1 once TRBV7-9 CASSLGWANTEAFF TGTGCCAGCAGCTTAGGGTGGGCGAACACTGAAGCTTTCTTT
. TRBJ1-5 . TRBV5-1 CASRGGPGQPQHF TGCGCCAGCAGAGGAGGCCCGGGGCAGCCCCAGCATTTT
. TRBJ1-1 . TRBV7-8 CASRANELNTEAFF TGTGCCAGCAGAGCCAATGAGCTGAACACTGAAGCTTTCTTT
. TRBJ2-3 . TRBV5-1 CASSSGNTDTQYF TGCGCCAGCAGCTCGGGAAACACAGATACGCAGTATTTT
. TRBJ1-2 . TRBV5-4 CASSLKDGFVYGYTF TGTGCCAGCAGCTTGAAGGACGGTTTTGTCTATGGCTACACCTTC
TRBD2 TRBJ2-3 . TRBV29-1 CSAGGGQGSTDTQYF TGCAGCGCCGGGGGGGGTCAGGGTAGCACAGATACGCAGTATTTT
TRBD1 TRBJ1-2 . TRBV9 CASSVDPGGQGINYGYTF TGTGCCAGCAGCGTAGACCCTGGGGGACAGGGGATTAACTATGGCTACACCTTC
. TRBJ1-4 . TRBV30 CAWSPFSGGKLFF TGTGCCTGGAGCCCATTTAGTGGGGGAAAACTGTTTTTT
. TRBJ2-7 . TRBV5-5 CASSLFRTTYEQYF TGTGCCAGCAGCTTGTTCCGGACTACCTACGAGCAGTACTTC
. TRBJ1-3 . TRBV7-2 CASSLGSSGNTIYF TGTGCCAGCAGCTTAGGGAGCTCTGGAAACACCATATATTTT
TRBD1 TRBJ2-2 . TRBV2 CASSAGRGLSGELFF TGTGCCAGCAGCGCCGGCAGGGGGCTTTCCGGGGAGCTGTTTTTT
. TRBJ2-2 . TRBV10-3 CATTGTPNTGELFF TGTGCCACAACCGGGACTCCGAACACCGGGGAGCTGTTTTTT